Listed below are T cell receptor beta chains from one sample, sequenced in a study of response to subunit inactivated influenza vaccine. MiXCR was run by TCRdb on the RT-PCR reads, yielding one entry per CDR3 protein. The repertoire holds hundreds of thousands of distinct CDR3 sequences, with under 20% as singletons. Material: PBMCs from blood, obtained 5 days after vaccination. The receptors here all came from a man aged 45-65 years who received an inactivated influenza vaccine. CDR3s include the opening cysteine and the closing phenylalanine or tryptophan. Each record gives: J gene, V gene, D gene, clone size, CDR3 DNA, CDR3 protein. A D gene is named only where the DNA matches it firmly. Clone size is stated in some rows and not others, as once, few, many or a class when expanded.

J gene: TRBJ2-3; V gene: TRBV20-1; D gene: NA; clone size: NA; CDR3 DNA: TGCAGTGCTAGAGATCGCCGGGCTAGCGAGGTGAAGGATACGCAGTATTTT; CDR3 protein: CSARDRRASEVKDTQYF
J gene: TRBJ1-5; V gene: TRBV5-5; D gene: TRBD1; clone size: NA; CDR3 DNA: TGTGCCAGCAGCTCGCGACTCAGACAGGGGCTAAATCAGCCCCAGCATTTT; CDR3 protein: CASSSRLRQGLNQPQHF
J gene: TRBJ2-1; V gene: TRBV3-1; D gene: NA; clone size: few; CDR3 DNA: TGTGCCAGCAGCCCAGGGTTGGTGGGCAATGAGCAGTTCTTC; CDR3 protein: CASSPGLVGNEQFF
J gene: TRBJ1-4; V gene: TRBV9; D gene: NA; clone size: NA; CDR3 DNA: TGTGCCAGCAGCCAAGGGCGGACAGAGAATGAAAAACTGTTTTTT; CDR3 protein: CASSQGRTENEKLFF
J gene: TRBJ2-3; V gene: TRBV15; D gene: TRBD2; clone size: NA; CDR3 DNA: TGTGCCACCAGCGGTGCTAGCGGGAGGCACCGAGATACGCAGTATTTT; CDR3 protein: CATSGASGRHRDTQYF
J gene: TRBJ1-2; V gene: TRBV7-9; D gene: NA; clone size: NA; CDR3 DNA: TGTGCCAGCATCCAGTTGTTGGGTGGCTACACCTTC; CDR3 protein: CASIQLLGGYTF
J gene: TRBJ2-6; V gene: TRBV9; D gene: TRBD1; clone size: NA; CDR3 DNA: TGTGCCAGCAGCGATAGGACAGGGGCCTACTCTGGGGCCAACGTCCTGACTTTC; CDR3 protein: CASSDRTGAYSGANVLTF
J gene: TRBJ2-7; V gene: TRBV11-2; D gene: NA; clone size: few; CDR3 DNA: TGTGCCAGCAGCCGTGACCTAGATTCCTACGAGCAGTACTTC; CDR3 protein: CASSRDLDSYEQYF
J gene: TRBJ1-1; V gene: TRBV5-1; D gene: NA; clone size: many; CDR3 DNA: TGCGCCAGCAAAGCCAGGGATGACACTGAAGCTTTCTTT; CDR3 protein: CASKARDDTEAFF
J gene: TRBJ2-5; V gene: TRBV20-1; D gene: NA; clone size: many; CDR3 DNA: TGCAGTGCACAAGGACCCTTAGGGGTGAAGACCCAGTACTTC; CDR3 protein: CSAQGPLGVKTQYF
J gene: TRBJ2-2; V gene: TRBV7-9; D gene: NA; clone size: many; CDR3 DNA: TGTGCCAGCAGCTCCCTTAACTGGCGTACGAACACCGGGGAGCTGTTTTTT; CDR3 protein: CASSSLNWRTNTGELFF
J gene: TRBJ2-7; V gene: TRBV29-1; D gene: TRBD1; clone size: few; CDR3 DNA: TGCAGCGTCGGACAGGGCCCCCTCTCCTACGAGCAGTACTTC; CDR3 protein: CSVGQGPLSYEQYF
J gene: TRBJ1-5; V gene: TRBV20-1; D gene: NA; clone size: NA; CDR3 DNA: TGCAGTGCTAGGGTTCCAGGGATAGTAGCCCAGCATTTT; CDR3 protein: CSARVPGIVAQHF
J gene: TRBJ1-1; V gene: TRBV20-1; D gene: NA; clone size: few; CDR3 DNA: TGCAGTGGGCGTCCTGAAGGTACTTTCTTT; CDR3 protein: CSGRPEGTFF
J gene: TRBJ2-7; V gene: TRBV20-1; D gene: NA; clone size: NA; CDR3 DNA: TGCAGTGCTAGTGGCAAAAGTCCCTACGAGCAGTACTTC; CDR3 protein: CSASGKSPYEQYF
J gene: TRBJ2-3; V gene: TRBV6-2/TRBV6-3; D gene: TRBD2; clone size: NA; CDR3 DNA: TGTGCCAGCAGTTACTTGTTGCGGGGGGGATACACAGATACGCAGTATTTT; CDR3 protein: CASSYLLRGGYTDTQYF
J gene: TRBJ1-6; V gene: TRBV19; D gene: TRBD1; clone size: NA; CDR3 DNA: TGTGCCAGTAGCCCCTTGGGACAGACCAATTCACCCCTCCACTTT; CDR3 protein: CASSPLGQTNSPLHF
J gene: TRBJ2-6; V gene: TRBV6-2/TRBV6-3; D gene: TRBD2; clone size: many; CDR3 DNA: TGTGCCAGCTACCAGGGACTAGCGGGGGTCTCTGGGGCCAACGTCCTGACTTTC; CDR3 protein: CASYQGLAGVSGANVLTF
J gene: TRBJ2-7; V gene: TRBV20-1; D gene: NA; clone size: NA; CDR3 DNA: TGCAGTGCTCCTTCCGGGACACATATCTCCTACGAGCAGTACTTC; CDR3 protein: CSAPSGTHISYEQYF
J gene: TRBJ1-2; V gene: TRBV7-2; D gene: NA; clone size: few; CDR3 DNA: TGTGCCAGCAGCTTTCGTGAAGGGGCCTTTTATGGCTACACCTTC; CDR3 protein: CASSFREGAFYGYTF
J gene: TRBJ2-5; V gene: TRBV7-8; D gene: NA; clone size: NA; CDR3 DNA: TGTGCCAGCAGCTTATATTCCGGCGTTCAAGAGACCCAGTACTTC; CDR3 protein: CASSLYSGVQETQYF
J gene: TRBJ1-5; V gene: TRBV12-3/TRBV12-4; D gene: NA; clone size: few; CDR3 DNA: TGTGCCAGCAGTTTGGGTCACAGAGATCAGCCCCAGCATTTT; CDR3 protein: CASSLGHRDQPQHF
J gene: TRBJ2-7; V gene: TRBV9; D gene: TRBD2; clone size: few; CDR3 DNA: TGTGCCAGCAGCGTGGCCCCCGGGCCTAGCGGGAGTTACGAGCAGTACTTC; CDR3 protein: CASSVAPGPSGSYEQYF
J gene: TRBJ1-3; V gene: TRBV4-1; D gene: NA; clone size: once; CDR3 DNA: TGCGCCAGCAGCCAACTCCTAAACTCTGGAAACACCATATATTTT; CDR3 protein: CASSQLLNSGNTIYF
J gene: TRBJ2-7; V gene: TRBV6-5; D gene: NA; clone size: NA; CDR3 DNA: TGTGCCAGCCCCGACGAGCAGTACTTC; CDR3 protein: CASPDEQYF
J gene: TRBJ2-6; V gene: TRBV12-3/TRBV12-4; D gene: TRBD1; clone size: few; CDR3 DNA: TGTGCCAGCAGTTCGAGCCTACAGGGGAGAGGGGCCAACGTCCTGACTTTC; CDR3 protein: CASSSSLQGRGANVLTF
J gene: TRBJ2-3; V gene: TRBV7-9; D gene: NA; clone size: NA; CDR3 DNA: TGTGCCAGCAGCTTAGCTCGGGGGTCGGGGGATACGCAGTATTTT; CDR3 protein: CASSLARGSGDTQYF
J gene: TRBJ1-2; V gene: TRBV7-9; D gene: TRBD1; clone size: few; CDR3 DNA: TGTGCCAGCAGCGGATCAGGGGGCATTAACTATGGCTACACCTTC; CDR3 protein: CASSGSGGINYGYTF
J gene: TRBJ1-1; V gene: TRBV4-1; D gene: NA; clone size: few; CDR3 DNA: TGCGCCAGCAGCCAAGGTCCCCTCGCGCGAGCCCAAGCTTTCTTT; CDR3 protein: CASSQGPLARAQAFF
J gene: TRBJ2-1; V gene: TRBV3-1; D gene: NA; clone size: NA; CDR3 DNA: TGTGCCAGCAGCCAAGAACCTAGCGCCTCCCACAATGAGCAGTTCTTC; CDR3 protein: CASSQEPSASHNEQFF
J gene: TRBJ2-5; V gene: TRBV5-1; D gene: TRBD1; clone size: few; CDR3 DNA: TGCGCCAGCAGCCCCGGGACAGGGCAGTCGGAGACCCAGTACTTC; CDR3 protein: CASSPGTGQSETQYF
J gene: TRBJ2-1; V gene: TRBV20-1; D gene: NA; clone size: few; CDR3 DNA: TGCAGTGCTAGAAAGACAGGCCAACTCCAGCAGTTCTTC; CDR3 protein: CSARKTGQLQQFF
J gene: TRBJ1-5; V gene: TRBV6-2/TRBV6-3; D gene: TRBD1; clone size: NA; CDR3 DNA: TGTGCCAGCAGTTTTGACAGGGATCGCAATCAGCCCCAGCATTTT; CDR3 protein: CASSFDRDRNQPQHF
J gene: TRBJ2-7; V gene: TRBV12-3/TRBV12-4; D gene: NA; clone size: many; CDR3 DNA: TGTGCCAGCAGTTTCAGGGAAGGATCCTACGAGCAGTACTTC; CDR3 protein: CASSFREGSYEQYF
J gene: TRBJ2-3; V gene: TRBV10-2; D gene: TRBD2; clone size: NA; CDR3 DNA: TGCGCCAGCAGCGGTGGAGCGGGGGGGTTCAATACGCAGTATTTT; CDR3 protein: CASSGGAGGFNTQYF
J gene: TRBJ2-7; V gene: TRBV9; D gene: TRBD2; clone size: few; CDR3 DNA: TGTGCCAGCAGCTCCTGGACTAGCGGGGGCTACGAGCAGTACTTC; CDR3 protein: CASSSWTSGGYEQYF
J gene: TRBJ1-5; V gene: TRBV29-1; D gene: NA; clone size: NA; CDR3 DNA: TGCAGCGTTATCCCCGGGGGCCGCAATCAGCCCCAGCATTTT; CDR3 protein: CSVIPGGRNQPQHF
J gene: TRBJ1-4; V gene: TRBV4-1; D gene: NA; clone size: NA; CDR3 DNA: TGCGCCAGCAGCCAACGGTCTAATGAAAAACTGTTTTTT; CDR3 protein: CASSQRSNEKLFF
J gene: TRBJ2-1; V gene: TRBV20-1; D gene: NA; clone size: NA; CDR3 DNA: TGCAGTGCTAGACCCCGGGACTTCTCCTACAATGAGCAGTTCTTC; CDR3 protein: CSARPRDFSYNEQFF
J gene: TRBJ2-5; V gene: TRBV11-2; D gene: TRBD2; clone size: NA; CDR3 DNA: TGTGCCAGCAGCAGAGAAAGTGGCGGGAGTGGAGTAAAGACCCAGTACTTC; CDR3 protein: CASSRESGGSGVKTQYF
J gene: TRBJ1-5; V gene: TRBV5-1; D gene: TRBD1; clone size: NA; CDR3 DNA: TGCGCCAGCAGCGTAGGACAGGGGTCCGATCAGCCCCAGCATTTT; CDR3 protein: CASSVGQGSDQPQHF
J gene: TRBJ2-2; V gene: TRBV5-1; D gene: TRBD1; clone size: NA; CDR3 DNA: TGCGCCAGCAGCGCCGCGGGACAGGGGTTCGGGGAGCTGTTTTTT; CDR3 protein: CASSAAGQGFGELFF
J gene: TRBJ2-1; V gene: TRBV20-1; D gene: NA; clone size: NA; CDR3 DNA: TGCAGTGCCCTCGAGTCGGGAGTATACAATGAGCAGTTCTTC; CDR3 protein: CSALESGVYNEQFF
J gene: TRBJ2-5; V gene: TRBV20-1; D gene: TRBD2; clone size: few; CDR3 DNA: TGCAGTGCTACCAAATACCGACTAGCGGATCAAGAGACCCAGTACTTC; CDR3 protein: CSATKYRLADQETQYF
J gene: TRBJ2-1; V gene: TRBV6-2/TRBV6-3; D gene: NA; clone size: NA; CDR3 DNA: TGTGCCAGCAGCCTCGGATGGGTCGTTGAGCAGTTCTTC; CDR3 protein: CASSLGWVVEQFF
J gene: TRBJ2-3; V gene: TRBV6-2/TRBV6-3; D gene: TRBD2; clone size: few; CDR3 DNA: TGTGCCAGCAGTTACGGACTAGCGAGCCCGGATACGCAGTATTTT; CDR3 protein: CASSYGLASPDTQYF